The clone carrying this T cell receptor beta chain was counted between two and nine times. Its antigen is unidentified. This CDR3 region has 15 residues. Between the trimmed V and J ends, which lost 2 bases and 2 bases, there was a span of 10 bases. Germline V lookup: CDR1 MGHDK, CDR2 SYGVNS. The sample comes from a study of cytomegalovirus exposure and HLA in healthy donors. Study findings and constraints: Cytomegalovirus-associated TCR beta chains were listed, numbering 150 to 200. As a later analysis revealed, the rate of TCR association differed by HLA locus, with DRB1 most and HLA-C fewest.

With 60 Vbeta and 13 Jbeta primers, the PCR was carried out. Data came from immunoSEQ multiplex PCR; TCRdb stores just in-frame clones and leaves some out. The repertoire consists of around 100,000 clones, with roughly 71% occurring once and the leading ten covering approximately 11%. This clonotype was sampled from a man aged 35 to 55 in good health and CMV-seropositive. The V call is TRBV25-1, the J call TRBJ1-5, with a tentative D call TRBD1 (5 bases). The sample comprised PBMCs. CDR3 in DNA: TGTGCCAGCAGTGAAGTAGGGGTTGGCAATCAGCCCCAGCATTTT. Its protein product is CASSEVGVGNQPQHF.